This T cell receptor beta chain was sequenced during a study of cytomegalovirus exposure and HLA in healthy donors. Across the whole study: Sequencing of about 200 million T cells in an earlier analysis found 90 million to 120 million unique TCR beta sequences.

Researchers ran the PCR with 60 Vbeta and 13 Jbeta primers. Only in-frame clones appear in the TCRdb table, and some are missing; sequencing was by immunoSEQ multiplex PCR. The repertoire consists of roughly 170,000 clones, with about 72% occurring once and the leading ten covering over 1.2%. The J segment lost 7 bases and the V segment lost 4 bases, leaving 19 bases of the junction unmatched. Germline V CDR1 and CDR2: SGHRS, YFSETQ. The length of the CDR3 is 17 residues. The chain employs TRBV5-1 and TRBJ1-2; TRBD1 agrees at 7 bases. The receptor was derived from a girl aged 10 to 17 in good health and CMV-seronegative. Sample: PBMCs. The CDR3 is CASSLGTASRDSPGYTF. CDR3 DNA sequence: TGCGCCAGCAGCCTCGGGACAGCTTCCAGGGATTCCCCTGGCTACACCTTC.